The 12 T cell receptor beta chains reported below all come from one sample, sequenced in a study of blood T cell repertoires in COVID-19. This table comes from immunoSEQ multiplex PCR, and its TCRdb copy is limited to in-frame clones, with some not included. The table has 490,000 or so clones, around nine tenths seen once. The sequenced material came from PBMCs or T cells enriched from blood (not recorded which). Receptor source: a woman aged 35 to 49 who had recovered from COVID-19.

The chain combines TRBV30 with TRBJ1-3; D gene uncertain. Deletions cut 3 bases from V and 4 bases from J, with 16 bases between. This CDR3 has 15 amino acids. Germline CDR1 and CDR2: GTSNPN and SVGIG (reference sequence). CDR3 loop: CAWRIGLTRGNTIYF. The CDR3 nucleotides read TGTGCCTGGAGGATCGGCCTAACGCGGGGAAACACCATATATTTT.

J is TRBJ2-1 and V is TRBV5-1; 12 positions match TRBD2. The J segment lost 5 bases and the V segment lost 0 bases, leaving 15 bases of the junction unmatched. Germline V lookup: CDR1 SGHRS, CDR2 YFSETQ. The CDR3 is 20 residues long. This CDR3 is CASSLVSASGRARINNEQFF. CDR3 nucleotide sequence: TGCGCCAGCAGCTTGGTGTCGGCTAGCGGGAGGGCCCGAATTAACAATGAGCAGTTCTTC.

The J gene is TRBJ1-1, the V gene TRBV4-3; D is unclear. The CDR3 extends over 15 amino acids. CDR1 is LGHNA, CDR2 YSLEER, per germline. Deletions cut 0 bases from V and 4 bases from J, with 12 bases between. CDR3 sequence: CASSQDVSRGTEAFF. DNA of the CDR3: TGCGCCAGCAGCCAAGATGTGTCCCGGGGCACTGAAGCTTTCTTT.

This clone was found many times. The V and J genes are TRBV27 and TRBJ2-6, with D unresolved. CDR3 length: 15 amino acids. Trimming left V 2 bases short and J 2 bases short, with 7 bases between. Germline V gene lookup returns CDR1 MNHEY and CDR2 SMNVEV (reference sequence). DNA for the CDR3: TGTGCCAGCAGTTTAGTGTTCACTGGGGCCAACGTCCTGACTTTC. Translating gives CASSLVFTGANVLTF.

J is TRBJ2-1 and V is TRBV19; 9 nucleotides match TRBD1. The germline V gene has CDR1 LNHDA and CDR2 SQIVND (reference sequence). V trimming: 11 bases; J trimming: 7 bases; junction bases outside the gene matches: 15. CDR3 length: 15 residues. This chain's CDR3 is CAAQRTGTGRNEQFF. DNA for the CDR3: TGTGCCGCCCAGCGAACCGGGACAGGGAGGAATGAGCAGTTCTTC.

The V call is TRBV20-1, the J call TRBJ1-1; weak D call: TRBD1 (6 bases). Germline V CDR1 and CDR2: DFQATT, SNEGSKA (reference sequence). The CDR3 covers 12 residues. V lost 3 bases and J lost 5, with 10 bases in between. As DNA, the CDR3 is TGCAGTGCTAGTCCCACAGGGACTGAAGCTTTCTTT. This encodes CSASPTGTEAFF.

This clone occurred a few times. Different DNA sequences within this sample yield the same CDR3. This rearrangement joins TRBV5-5 to TRBJ2-1; 11 bases align to TRBD2. The germline V gene encodes CDR1 SGHKS and CDR2 YYEKEE (reference sequence). The CDR3 is made up of 15 amino acids. V dropped 2 bases and J dropped 5; count of bases not matched to a gene: 3. This CDR3 is CASSLGLAGNNEQFF. CDR3 nucleotide sequence: TGTGCCAGCAGCTTAGGACTAGCGGGTAACAATGAGCAGTTCTTC.

This sequence joins TRBV28 and TRBJ2-1, with 12 bases aligning to TRBD2. CDR3 length equals 16 residues. Looked up from germline, CDR1 is MDHEN and CDR2 is SYDVKM. J lost 6 bases, V lost 6 bases, and 9 bases had no gene match. CDR3 in amino acids: CASRGVASGRGNEQFF. The CDR3 coding sequence is TGTGCCAGCAGGGGGGTGGCTAGCGGGAGGGGCAATGAGCAGTTCTTC.

The gene calls are TRBV5-1 and TRBJ1-2; a weak D match, TRBD1 (6 bases). Germline V CDR1 and CDR2: SGHRS, YFSETQ. The length of the CDR3 is 15 residues. Trimming cost V 4 bases and J 8 bases, with 21 bases left between them. The DNA for the CDR3 is TGCGCCAGCAGCGAGAACCTACAGGGAGATTGGGGCTACACCTTC. It yields the protein CASSENLQGDWGYTF. The variable domain in full, with the rest retrieved from reference TRBV5-1 and TRBJ1-2, is KAGVTQTPRYLIKTRGQQVTLSCSPISGHRSVSWYQQTPGQGLQFLFEYFSETQRNKGNFPGRFSGRQFSNSRSEMNVSTLELGDSALYLCASSENLQGDWGYTFGSGTRLTVV.

The chain joins TRBV9 to TRBJ2-3, with TRBD2 matching 10 bases. V dropped 1 base and J dropped 4; count of bases not matched to a gene: 6. This CDR3 comprises 16 residues. Germline-derived CDR1 and CDR2 are SGDLS and YYNGEE. The CDR3 loop is CASSVTSGDRADTQYF. In nucleotides, the CDR3 is TGTGCCAGCAGCGTAACTAGCGGGGACCGGGCAGATACGCAGTATTTT.

The CDR3 protein is CASSRYDRKYGGRGEQYF. The CDR3 DNA reads TGTGCCAGCAGCCGATATGACAGAAAGTACGGCGGGAGAGGGGAGCAGTACTTC. The chain is built from TRBV11-3 and TRBJ2-7; TRBD2 matches 7 bases. This CDR3 comprises 18 residues. The ends lost 5 bases at V and 7 bases at J; junction bases unmatched: 23. Germline values: CDR1 SGHNT, CDR2 YENEEA.

The chain uses TRBV6-5 and TRBJ1-6; D not certain. The CDR3 covers 15 residues. CDR1 is MNHEY, CDR2 SVGAGI, per germline. The V end was cut by 0 bases, the J end by 10 bases, with 13 bases between. The CDR3, as DNA: TGTGCCAGCAGTTACTCGGGAGGATCGGGGTCACCCCTCCACTTT. This gives the protein CASSYSGGSGSPLHF.